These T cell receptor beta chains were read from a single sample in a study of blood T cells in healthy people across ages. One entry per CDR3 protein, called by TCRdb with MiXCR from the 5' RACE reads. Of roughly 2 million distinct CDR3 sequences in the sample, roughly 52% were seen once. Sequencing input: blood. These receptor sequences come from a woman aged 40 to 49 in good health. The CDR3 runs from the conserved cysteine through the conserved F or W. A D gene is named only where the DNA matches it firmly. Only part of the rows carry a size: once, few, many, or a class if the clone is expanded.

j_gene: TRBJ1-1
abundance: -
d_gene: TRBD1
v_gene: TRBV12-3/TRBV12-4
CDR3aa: CASSKGAPEAFF
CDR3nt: TGTGCCAGCAGTAAGGGGGCTCCTGAAGCTTTCTTT

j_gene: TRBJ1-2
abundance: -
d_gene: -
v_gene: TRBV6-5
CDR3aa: CASGYWQANGVYGYTF
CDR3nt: TGTGCCAGCGGTTACTGGCAAGCGAATGGTGTCTATGGCTACACCTTC

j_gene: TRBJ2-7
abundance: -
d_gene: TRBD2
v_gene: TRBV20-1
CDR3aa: CSARPIVWGGEQYF
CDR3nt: TGCAGTGCTCGTCCTATAGTTTGGGGGGGGGAGCAGTACTTC

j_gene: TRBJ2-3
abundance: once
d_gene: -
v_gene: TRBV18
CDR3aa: CASSPLADMQYF
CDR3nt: TGTGCCAGCTCACCGCTAGCAGATATGCAGTATTTT

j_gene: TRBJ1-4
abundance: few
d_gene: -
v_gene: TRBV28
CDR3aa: CASSPPSRSNEKLFF
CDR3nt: TGTGCCAGCAGTCCGCCCAGCCGTTCAAATGAAAAACTGTTTTTT

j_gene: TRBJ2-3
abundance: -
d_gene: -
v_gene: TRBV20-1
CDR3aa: CSARAPLRLHTDTQYF
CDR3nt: TGCAGTGCTAGAGCCCCCCTGCGGCTACACACAGATACGCAGTATTTT

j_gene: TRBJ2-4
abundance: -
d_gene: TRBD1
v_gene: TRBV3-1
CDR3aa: CASSQPGQGAKNIQYF
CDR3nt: TGTGCCAGCAGCCAGCCGGGACAGGGAGCCAAAAACATTCAGTACTTC

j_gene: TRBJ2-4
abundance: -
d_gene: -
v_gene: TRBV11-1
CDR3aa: CASSASTGAMGSLLAKNIQYF
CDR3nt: TGTGCCAGCAGCGCTTCAACCGGGGCCATGGGTTCGCTCCTAGCCAAAAACATTCAGTACTTC

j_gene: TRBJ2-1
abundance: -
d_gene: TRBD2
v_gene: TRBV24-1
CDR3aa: CATSDLRGGQFNEQFF
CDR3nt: TGTGCCACCAGTGATTTGCGGGGGGGCCAATTCAATGAGCAGTTCTTC

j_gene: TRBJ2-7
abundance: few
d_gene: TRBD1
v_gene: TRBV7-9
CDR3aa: CASSSPAGTEGFEQYF
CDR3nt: TGTGCCAGCTCCTCACCGGCCGGGACAGAGGGTTTCGAGCAGTACTTC

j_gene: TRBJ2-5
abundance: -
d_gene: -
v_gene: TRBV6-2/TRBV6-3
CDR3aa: CASSDRDTSSSETQYF
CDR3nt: TGTGCCAGCAGTGACCGGGACACCTCGTCCAGCGAGACCCAGTACTTC

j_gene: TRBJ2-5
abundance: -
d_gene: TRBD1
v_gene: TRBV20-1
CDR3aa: CSARNYRGLGETQYF
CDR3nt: TGCAGTGCTAGAAATTACAGGGGGTTAGGGGAGACCCAGTACTTC

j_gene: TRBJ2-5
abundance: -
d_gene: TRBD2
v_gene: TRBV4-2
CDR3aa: CASSQDSGVVRETQYF
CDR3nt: TGTGCCAGCAGCCAAGATAGCGGGGTAGTCAGGGAGACCCAGTACTTC

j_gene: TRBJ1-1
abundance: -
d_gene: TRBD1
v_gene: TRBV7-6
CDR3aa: CASSLGYTGEGGTEAFF
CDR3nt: TGTGCCAGCAGCTTAGGGTATACAGGGGAGGGAGGCACTGAAGCTTTCTTT

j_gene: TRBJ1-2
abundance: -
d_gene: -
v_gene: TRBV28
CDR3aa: CASSFLQWGYTF
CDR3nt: TGTGCCAGCAGTTTTTTGCAGTGGGGCTACACCTTC

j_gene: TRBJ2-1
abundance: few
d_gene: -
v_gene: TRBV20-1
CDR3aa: CSARGGHRDSSYNEQFF
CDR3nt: TGCAGTGCTAGAGGAGGGCACAGGGATAGCTCCTACAATGAGCAGTTCTTC

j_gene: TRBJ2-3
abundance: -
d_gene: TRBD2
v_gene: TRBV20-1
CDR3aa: CSATWTSGRSYTQYF
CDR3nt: TGCAGTGCTACCTGGACTAGCGGTCGTTCGTATACGCAGTATTTT

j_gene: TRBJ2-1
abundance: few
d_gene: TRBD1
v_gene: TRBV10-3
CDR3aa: CAIRKQGTNSYNEQFF
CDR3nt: TGTGCCATCAGGAAACAGGGGACCAACTCCTACAATGAGCAGTTCTTC

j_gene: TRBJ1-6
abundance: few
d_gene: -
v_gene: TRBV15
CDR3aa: CATSRDPNSYNSPLHF
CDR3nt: TGTGCCACCAGCAGAGATCCGAACTCCTATAATTCACCCCTCCACTTT

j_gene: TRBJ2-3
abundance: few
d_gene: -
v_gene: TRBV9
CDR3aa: CASSVGFPPTDTQYF
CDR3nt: TGTGCCAGCAGCGTAGGTTTTCCCCCCACAGATACGCAGTATTTT

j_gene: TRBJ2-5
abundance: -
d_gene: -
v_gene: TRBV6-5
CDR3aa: CASTEQGQETQYF
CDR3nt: TGTGCCAGCACGGAGCAGGGCCAAGAGACCCAGTACTTC

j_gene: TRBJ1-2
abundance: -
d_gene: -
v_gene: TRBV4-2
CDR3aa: CASSPGEQKLYGYTF
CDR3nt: TGTGCCAGCAGCCCCGGGGAGCAGAAGCTCTATGGCTACACCTTC

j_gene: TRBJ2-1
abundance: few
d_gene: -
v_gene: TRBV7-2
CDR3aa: CASSLWVYEQFF
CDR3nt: TGTGCCAGCAGCTTATGGGTTTATGAGCAGTTCTTC

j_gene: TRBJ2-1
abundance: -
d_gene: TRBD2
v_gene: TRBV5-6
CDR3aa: CASSLAPPGLANHNEQFF
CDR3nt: TGTGCCAGCAGCTTGGCGCCACCGGGACTAGCGAACCACAATGAGCAGTTCTTC

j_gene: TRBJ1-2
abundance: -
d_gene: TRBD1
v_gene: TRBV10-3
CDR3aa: CAISAPGQGSYGYTF
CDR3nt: TGTGCCATCAGTGCTCCCGGACAGGGGAGCTATGGCTACACCTTC

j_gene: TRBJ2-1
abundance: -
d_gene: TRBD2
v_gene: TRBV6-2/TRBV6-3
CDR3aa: CATLAGQLRYEQFF
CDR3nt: TGTGCCACCTTAGCGGGGCAGTTGAGGTATGAGCAGTTCTTC

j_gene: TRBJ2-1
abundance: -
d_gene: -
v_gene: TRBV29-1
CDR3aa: CSVGPPSGSYEQFF
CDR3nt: TGCAGCGTTGGACCGCCGTCCGGCTCCTACGAGCAGTTCTTC